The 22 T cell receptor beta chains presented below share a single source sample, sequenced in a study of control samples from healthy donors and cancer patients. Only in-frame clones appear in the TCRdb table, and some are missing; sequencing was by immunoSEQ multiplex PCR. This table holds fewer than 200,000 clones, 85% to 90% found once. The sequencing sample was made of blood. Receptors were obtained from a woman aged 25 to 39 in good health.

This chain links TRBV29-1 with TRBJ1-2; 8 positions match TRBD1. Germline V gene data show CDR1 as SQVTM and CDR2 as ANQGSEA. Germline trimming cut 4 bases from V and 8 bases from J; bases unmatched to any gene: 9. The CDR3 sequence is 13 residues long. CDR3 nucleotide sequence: TGCAGCGTTGTTCCCTCAGGGGGCGACGGCTACACCTTC. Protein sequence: CSVVPSGGDGYTF.

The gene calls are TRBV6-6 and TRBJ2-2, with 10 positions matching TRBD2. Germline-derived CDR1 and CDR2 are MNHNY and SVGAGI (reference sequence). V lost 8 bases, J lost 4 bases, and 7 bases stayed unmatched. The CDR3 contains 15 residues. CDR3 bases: TGTGCCAGCCAGGTTAGCGGGAGGTTCACCGGGGAGCTGTTTTTT. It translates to CASQVSGRFTGELFF.

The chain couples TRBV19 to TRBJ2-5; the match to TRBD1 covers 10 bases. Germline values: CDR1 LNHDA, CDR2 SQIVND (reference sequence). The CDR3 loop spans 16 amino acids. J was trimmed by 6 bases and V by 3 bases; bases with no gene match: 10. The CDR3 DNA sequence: TGTGCCAGTAGTATTAGGTCGGGACAGGGGTGGAAGACCCAGTACTTC. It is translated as CASSIRSGQGWKTQYF.

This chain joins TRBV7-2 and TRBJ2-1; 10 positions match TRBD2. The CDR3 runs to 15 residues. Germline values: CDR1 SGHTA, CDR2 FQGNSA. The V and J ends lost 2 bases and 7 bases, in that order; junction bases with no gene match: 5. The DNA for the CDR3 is TGTGCCAGCAGCTTATCTAGCGGGAGTGGGAATGAGCAGTTCTTC. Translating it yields CASSLSSGSGNEQFF.

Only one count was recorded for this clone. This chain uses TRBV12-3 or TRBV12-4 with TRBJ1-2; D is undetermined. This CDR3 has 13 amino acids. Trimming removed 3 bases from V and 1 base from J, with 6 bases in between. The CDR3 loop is CASSLGINYGYTF. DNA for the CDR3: TGTGCCAGCAGTTTGGGTATTAACTATGGCTACACCTTC.

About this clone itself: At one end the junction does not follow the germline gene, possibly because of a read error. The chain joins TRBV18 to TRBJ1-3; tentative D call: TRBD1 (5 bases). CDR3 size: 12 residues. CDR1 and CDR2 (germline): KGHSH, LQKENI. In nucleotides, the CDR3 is TGTGCCAGCTCACCGCCCCAGGGAAGCCCTCGTTTT. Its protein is CASSPPQGSPRF.

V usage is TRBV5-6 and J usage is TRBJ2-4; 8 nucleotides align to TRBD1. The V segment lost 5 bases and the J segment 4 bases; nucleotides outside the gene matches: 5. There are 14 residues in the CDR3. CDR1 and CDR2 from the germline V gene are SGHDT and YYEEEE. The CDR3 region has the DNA TGTGCCAGCAGTCTCGGACAGGGTAAAAACATTCAGTACTTC. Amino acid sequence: CASSLGQGKNIQYF.

The CDR3 region is CASSTRGLAGASTGELFF. The CDR3, as DNA: TGTGCCAGTAGTACCCGAGGACTAGCGGGAGCCTCCACCGGGGAGCTGTTTTTT. The chain recombines TRBV19 with TRBJ2-2, with 13 bases aligning to TRBD2. The CDR3 is made up of 18 amino acids. Trimming removed 4 bases from V and 4 bases from J; junction bases left unmatched: 9. CDR1 is LNHDA, CDR2 SQIVND, per germline (reference sequence). Variable domain in full (rest from reference TRBV19 and TRBJ2-2): DGGITQSPKYLFRKEGQNVTLSCEQNLNHDAMYWYRQDPGQGLRLIYYSQIVNDFQKGDIAEGYSVSREKKESFPLTVTSAQKNPTAFYLCASSTRGLAGASTGELFFGEGSRLTVL.

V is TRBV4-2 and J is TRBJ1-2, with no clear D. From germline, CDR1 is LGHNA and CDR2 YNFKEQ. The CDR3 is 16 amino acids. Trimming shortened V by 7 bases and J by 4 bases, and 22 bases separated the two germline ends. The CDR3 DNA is TGTGCCAGCACCCTTCTCTCTTCGGTACGCCTCTATGGCTACACCTTC. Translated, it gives CASTLLSSVRLYGYTF.

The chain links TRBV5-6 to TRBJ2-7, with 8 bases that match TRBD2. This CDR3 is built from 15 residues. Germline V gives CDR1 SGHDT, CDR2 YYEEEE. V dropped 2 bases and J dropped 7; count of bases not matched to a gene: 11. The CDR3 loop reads CASSFFFGREPEQYF. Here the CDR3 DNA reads TGTGCCAGCAGCTTTTTTTTCGGGAGGGAACCGGAGCAGTACTTC.

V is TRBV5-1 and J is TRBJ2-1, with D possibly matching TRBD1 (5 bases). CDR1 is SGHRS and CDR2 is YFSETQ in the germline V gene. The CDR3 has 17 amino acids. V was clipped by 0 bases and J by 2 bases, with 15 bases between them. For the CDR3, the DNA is TGCGCCAGCAGCTTGGAGGGGCTAGTTGCTGCCTACAATGAGCAGTTCTTC. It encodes CASSLEGLVAAYNEQFF.

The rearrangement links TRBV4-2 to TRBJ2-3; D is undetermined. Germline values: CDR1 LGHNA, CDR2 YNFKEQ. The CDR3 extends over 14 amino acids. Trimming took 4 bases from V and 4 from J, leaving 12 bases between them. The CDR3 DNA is TGTGCCAGCAGCCCTGTCACGGTCGCAGATACGCAGTATTTT. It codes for CASSPVTVADTQYF.

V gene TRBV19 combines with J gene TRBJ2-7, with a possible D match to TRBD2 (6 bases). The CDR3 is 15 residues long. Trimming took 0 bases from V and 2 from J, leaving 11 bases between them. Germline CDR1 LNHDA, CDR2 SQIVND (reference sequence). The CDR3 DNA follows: TGTGCCAGTAGTATAGATACTAGCTTACCCTACGAGCAGTACTTC. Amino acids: CASSIDTSLPYEQYF.

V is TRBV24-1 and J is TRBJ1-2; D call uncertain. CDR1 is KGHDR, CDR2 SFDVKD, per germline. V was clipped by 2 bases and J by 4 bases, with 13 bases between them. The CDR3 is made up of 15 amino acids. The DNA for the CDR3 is TGTGCCACCAGTGATTCCACATCGGGAGTCTATGGCTACACCTTC. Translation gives CATSDSTSGVYGYTF.

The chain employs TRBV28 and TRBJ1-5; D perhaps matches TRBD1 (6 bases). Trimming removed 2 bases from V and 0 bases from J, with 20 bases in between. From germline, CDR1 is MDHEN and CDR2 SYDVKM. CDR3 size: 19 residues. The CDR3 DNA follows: TGTGCCAGCAGTTTACAGGGGAAGGGGATTTTATATAGCAATCAGCCCCAGCATTTT. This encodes CASSLQGKGILYSNQPQHF.

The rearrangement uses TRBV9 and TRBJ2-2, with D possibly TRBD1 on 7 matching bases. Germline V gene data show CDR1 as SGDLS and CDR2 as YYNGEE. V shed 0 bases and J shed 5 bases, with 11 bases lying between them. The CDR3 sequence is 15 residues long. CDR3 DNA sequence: TGTGCCAGCAGCGTAGCGCCAGGGGGGACCGGGGAGCTGTTTTTT. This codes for CASSVAPGGTGELFF.

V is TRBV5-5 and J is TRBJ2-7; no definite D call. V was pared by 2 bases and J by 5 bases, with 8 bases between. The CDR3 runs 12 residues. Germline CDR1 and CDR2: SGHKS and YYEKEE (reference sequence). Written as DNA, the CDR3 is TGTGCCAGCAGCTTCCGCGGCGACGAGCAGTACGTC. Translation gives CASSFRGDEQYV.

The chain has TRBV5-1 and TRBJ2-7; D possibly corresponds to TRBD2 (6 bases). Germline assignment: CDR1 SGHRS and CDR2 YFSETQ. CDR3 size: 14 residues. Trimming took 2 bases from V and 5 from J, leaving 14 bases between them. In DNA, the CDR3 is TGCGCCAGCAGCTTAGGAGGGTTTACCCACGAGCAGTACTTC. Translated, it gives CASSLGGFTHEQYF. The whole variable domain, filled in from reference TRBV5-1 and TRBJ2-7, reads KAGVTQTPRYLIKTRGQQVTLSCSPISGHRSVSWYQQTPGQGLQFLFEYFSETQRNKGNFPGRFSGRQFSNSRSEMNVSTLELGDSALYLCASSLGGFTHEQYFGPGTRLTVT.

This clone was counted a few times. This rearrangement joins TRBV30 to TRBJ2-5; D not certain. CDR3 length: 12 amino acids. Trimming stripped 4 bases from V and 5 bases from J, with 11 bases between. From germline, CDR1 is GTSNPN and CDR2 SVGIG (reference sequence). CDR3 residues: CAWNFGLETQYF. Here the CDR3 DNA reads TGTGCCTGGAATTTCGGGTTGGAGACCCAGTACTTC.

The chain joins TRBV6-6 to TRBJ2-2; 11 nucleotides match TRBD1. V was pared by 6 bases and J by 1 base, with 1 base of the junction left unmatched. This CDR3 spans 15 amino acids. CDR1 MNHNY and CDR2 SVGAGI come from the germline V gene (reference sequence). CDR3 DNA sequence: TGTGCCAGCAGGGGGACAGGGGGGAACACCGGGGAGCTGTTTTTT. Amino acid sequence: CASRGTGGNTGELFF.

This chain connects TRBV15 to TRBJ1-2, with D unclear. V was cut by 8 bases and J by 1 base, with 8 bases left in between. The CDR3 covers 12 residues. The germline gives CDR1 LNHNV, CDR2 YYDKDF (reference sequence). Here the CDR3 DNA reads TGTGCCACCCGCCGGGGTAACTATGGCTACACCTTC. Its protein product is CATRRGNYGYTF. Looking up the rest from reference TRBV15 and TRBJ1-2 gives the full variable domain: DAMVIQNPRYQVTQFGKPVTLSCSQTLNHNVMYWYQQKSSQAPKLLFHYYDKDFNNEADTPDNFQSRRPNTSFCFLDIRSPGLGDTAMYLCATRRGNYGYTFGSGTRLTVV.

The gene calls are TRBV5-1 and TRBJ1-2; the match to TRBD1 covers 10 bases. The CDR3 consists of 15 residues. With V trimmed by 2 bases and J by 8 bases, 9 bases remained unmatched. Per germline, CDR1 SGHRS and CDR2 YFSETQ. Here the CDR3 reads CASSFGFGTGEGYTF. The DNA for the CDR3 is TGCGCCAGCAGCTTTGGATTCGGGACAGGGGAGGGCTACACCTTC.